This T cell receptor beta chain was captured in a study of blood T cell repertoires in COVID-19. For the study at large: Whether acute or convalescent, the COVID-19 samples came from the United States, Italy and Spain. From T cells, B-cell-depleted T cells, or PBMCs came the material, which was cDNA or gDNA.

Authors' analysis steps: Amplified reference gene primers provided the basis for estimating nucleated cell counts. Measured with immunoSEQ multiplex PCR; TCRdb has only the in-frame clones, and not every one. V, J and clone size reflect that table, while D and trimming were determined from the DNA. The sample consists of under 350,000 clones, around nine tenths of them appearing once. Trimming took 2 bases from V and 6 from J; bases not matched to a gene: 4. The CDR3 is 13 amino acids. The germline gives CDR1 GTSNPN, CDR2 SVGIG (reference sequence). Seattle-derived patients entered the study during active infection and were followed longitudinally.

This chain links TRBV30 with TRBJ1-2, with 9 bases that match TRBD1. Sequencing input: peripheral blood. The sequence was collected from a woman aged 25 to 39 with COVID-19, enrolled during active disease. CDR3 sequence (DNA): TGTGCCTGGAGTTCACGGGACAGGGATGGCTACACCTTC. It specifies CAWSSRDRDGYTF. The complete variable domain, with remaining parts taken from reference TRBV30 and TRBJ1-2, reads SQTIHQWPATLVQPVGSPLSLECTVEGTSNPNLYWYRQAAGRGLQLLFYSVGIGQISSEVPQNLSASRPQDRQFILSSKKLLLSDSGFYLCAWSSRDRDGYTFGSGTRLTVV.